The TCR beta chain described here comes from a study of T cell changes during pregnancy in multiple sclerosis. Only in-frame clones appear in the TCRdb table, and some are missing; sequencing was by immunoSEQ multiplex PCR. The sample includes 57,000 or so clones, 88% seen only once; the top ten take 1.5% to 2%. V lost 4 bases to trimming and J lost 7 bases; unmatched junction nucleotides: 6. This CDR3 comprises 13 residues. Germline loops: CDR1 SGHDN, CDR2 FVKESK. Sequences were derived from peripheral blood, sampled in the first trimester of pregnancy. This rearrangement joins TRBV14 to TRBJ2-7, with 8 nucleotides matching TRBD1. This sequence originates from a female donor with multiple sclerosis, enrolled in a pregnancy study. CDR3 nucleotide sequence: TGTGCCAGCAGCCGAAGGACAGGGTGGGAGCAGTACTTC. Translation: CASSRRTGWEQYF.